This T cell receptor beta chain was recorded in a study of blood T cell repertoires in COVID-19. Looking at the study overall: The study drew acute and convalescent COVID-19 samples from the United States, Italy and Spain.

Profiled with immunoSEQ multiplex PCR; TCRdb holds only in-frame clones, not every one. The sample lists 65,000 to 85,000 clones, around 90% seen once, with 5.8% in the top ten. The V and J ends lost 6 bases and 2 bases respectively, with 13 bases between them. The CDR3 is made up of 14 amino acids. Germline values: CDR1 MNHEY, CDR2 SVGEGT. This sequence originates from a human donor in a cohort sampled during active COVID-19. Source material: peripheral blood. This chain joins TRBV6-2 or TRBV6-3 and TRBJ1-2; perhaps TRBD1 as D (5 bases). The CDR3 reads CASSETGENYGYTF. CDR3 DNA: TGTGCCAGCAGCGAAACAGGAGAGAACTATGGCTACACCTTC.